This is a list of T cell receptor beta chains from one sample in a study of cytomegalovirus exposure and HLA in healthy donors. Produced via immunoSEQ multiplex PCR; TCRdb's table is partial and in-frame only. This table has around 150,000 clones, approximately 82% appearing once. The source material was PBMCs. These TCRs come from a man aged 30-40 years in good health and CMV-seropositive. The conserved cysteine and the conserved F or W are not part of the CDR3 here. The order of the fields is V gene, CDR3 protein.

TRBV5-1	ASSSGLEPSYEQY
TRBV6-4	ASSDGTNQPQH
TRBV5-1	ASSLVIGEKLF
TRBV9	ASSVAPSGRVRSWNEQF
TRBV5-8	ASSSPFVLGYGYT
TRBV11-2	ASSTGTGNRNQPQH
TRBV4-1	ASSQRGGKGAGTNYGYT
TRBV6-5	ASSLGGPKNQPQH
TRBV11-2	ASSLHPSSYNSPLH
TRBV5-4	ASSRTSGGAYEQF
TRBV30	AWSVAREAYGYT
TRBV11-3	ASSFQRGEQF
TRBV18	ASSPSNGEEGYT
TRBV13	ASSFQGVSANYGYT
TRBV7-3	ASSLLGGGPGELF
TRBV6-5	ASGTTGRGYT
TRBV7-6	ASSGRVLAGLETQY
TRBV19	ASTGSEKLF
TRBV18	ASSPTVRHQPQH
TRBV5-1	ASSLQGDNYGYT
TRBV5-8	ASSLVRRGTGELF
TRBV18	ASSRPIAGGATDTQY
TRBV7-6	ASSLRQGYEQY
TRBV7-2	ASSLGLSGRGEQY
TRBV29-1	SVLGLAGVYEQY
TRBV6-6	ASSLSYNEQF
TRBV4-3	ASSQDRRGSYGYT
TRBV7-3	ASSPGGPQETQY
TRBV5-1	ASLPTGGETQY
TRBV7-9	ASSPTAYEQF
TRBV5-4	ASSLALAGAYEQY
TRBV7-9	ASSNRGNGYT
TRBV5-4	ASSPGGSYT
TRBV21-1	ASSIGQALSSYEQY
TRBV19	ASRRGEIGSPLH
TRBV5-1	ASSFGQGGKETQY
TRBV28	ASSFQGSGYT
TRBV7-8	ASSLADPGLADGALG
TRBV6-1	ASSEAGTSGILYEQY